This TCR beta chain is from a study of blood T cell repertoires in COVID-19. The wider study: In each case, the material was cDNA or gDNA derived from T cells, B-cell-depleted T cells, or PBMCs.

Those designated as exposed participants met a COVID-19 case within 2 weeks before study entry. Clones were read by immunoSEQ multiplex PCR, and TCRdb kept only the in-frame ones, dropping some. The sample carries 300,000 or so clones, over 85% recorded once. Germline V gives CDR1 PRHDT, CDR2 FYEKMQ (reference sequence). V dropped 2 bases and J dropped 1 base, with 10 bases sitting between them. The CDR3 spans 15 residues. The source material was PBMCs or T cells enriched from blood (not recorded which). The rearrangement uses TRBV13 and TRBJ2-3; D is perhaps TRBD2 (6 bases). This sequence was found in a woman between 50 and 59 years old who had been exposed to COVID-19. The CDR3 nucleotides read TGTGCCAGCAGCTTACGTTCGGGGGGCACAGATACGCAGTATTTT. Translation gives CASSLRSGGTDTQYF.